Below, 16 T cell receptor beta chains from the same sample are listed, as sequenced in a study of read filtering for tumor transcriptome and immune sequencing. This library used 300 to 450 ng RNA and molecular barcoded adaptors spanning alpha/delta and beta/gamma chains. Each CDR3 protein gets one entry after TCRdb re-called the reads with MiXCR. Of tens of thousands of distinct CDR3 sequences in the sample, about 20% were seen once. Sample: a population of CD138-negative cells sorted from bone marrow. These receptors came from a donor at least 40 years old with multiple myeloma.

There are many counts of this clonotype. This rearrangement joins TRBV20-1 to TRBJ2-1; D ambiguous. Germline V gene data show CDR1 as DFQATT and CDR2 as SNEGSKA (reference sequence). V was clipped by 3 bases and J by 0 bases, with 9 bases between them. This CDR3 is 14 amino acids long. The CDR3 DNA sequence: TGCAGTGCTAGGACCAGTAGCTCCTACAATGAGCAGTTCTTC. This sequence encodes CSARTSSSYNEQFF.

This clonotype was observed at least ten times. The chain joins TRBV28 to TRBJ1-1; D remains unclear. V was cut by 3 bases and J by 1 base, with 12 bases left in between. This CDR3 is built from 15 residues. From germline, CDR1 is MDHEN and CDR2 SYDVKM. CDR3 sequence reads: CASSFPQDGNTEAFF. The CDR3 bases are TGTGCCAGCAGTTTCCCCCAAGACGGGAACACTGAAGCTTTCTTT.

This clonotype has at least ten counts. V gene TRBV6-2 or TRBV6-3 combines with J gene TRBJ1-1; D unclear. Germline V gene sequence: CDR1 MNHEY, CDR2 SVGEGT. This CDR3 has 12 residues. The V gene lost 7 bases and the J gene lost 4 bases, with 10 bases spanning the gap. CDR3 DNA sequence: TGTGCCAGCAACAAGGGAATCACTGAAGCTTTCTTT. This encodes CASNKGITEAFF.

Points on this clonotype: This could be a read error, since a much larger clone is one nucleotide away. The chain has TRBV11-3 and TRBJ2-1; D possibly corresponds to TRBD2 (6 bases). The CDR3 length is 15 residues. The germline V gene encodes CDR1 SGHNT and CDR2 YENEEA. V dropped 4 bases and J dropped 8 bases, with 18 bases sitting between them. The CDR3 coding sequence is TGTGCCAGCAGCTCCGTAGCGGAAGGGCCACATGAGCAGTTCTTC. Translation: CASSSVAEGPHEQFF.

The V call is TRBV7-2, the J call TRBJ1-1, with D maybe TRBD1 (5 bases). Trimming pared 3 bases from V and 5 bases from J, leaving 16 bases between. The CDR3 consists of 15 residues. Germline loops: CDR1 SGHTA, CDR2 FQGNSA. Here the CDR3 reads CASSFLGRESTEAFF. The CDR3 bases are TGTGCCAGCAGCTTTCTAGGCAGGGAGTCTACTGAAGCTTTCTTT.

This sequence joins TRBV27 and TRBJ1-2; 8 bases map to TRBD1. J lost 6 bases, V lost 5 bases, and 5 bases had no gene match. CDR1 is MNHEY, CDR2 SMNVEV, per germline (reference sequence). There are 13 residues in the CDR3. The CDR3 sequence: CASSPTGAHGYTF. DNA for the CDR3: TGTGCCAGCAGTCCGACAGGGGCTCATGGCTACACCTTC.

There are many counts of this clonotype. In nucleotides, the CDR3 is TGCAGCGTTGAAGATCGAGGCGGGAGGGCCGCTTCCTACGAGCAGTACTTC. It codes for CSVEDRGGRAASYEQYF. V is TRBV29-1 and J is TRBJ2-7, with 9 bases that match TRBD2. Losses at the gene ends were 0 bases for V and 1 base for J; bases not matched to a gene: 10. This CDR3 contains 17 residues. Germline V gene sequence: CDR1 SQVTM, CDR2 ANQGSEA.

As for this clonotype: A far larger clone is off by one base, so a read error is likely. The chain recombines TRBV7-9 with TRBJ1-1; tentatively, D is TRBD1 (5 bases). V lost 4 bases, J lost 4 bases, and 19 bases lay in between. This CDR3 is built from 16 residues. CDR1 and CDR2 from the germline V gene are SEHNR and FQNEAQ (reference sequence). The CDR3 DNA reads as TGTGCCAGCAGCTCCCTCTGGGGCAGTCCGATCACTGAAGCTTTCTTT. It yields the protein CASSSLWGSPITEAFF.

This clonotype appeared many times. This chain's CDR3 is CASSMARSDEQYF. CDR3 nucleotide sequence: TGCGCCAGCAGCATGGCCCGGTCCGACGAGCAGTACTTC. The chain is built from TRBV5-1 and TRBJ2-7; D gene ambiguous. Trimming cost V 4 bases and J 5 bases, with 13 bases left between them. This CDR3 has 13 residues. The germline V gene encodes CDR1 SGHRS and CDR2 YFSETQ.

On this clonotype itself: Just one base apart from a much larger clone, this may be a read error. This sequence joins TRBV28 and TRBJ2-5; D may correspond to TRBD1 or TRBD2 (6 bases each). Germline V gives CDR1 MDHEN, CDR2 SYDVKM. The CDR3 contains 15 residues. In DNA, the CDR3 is TGTGCCAGCAGTTTATATCGGGGGCCAGTGGGGACCAAGTACTTC. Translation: CASSLYRGPVGTKYF.

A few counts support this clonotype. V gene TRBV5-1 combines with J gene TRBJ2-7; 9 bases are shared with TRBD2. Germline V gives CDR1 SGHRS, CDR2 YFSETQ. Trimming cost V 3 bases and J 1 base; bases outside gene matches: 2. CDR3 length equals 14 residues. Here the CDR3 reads CASSSGLASYEQYF. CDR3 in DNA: TGCGCCAGCAGCTCGGGACTAGCTTCCTACGAGCAGTACTTC.

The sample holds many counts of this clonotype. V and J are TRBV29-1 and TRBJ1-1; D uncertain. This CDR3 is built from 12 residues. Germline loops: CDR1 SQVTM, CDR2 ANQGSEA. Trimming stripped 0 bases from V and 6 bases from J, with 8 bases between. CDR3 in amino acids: CSVEDRSPEAFF. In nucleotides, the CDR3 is TGCAGCGTTGAAGACAGGTCCCCTGAAGCTTTCTTT. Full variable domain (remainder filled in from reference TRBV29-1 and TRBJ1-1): SAVISQKPSRDICQRGTSLTIQCQVDSQVTMMFWYRQQPGQSLTLIATANQGSEATYESGFVIDKFPISRPNLTFSTLTVSNMSPEDSSIYLCSVEDRSPEAFFGQGTRLTVV.

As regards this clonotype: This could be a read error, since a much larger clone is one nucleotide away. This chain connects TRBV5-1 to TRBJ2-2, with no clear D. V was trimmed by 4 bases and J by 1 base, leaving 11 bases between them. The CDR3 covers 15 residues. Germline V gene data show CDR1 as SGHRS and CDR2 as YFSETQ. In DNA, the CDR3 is TGCGCCAGCAGCCGAAACGACGTGAACACCGGGGAGCTGTTTTTT. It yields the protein CASSRNDVNTGELFF. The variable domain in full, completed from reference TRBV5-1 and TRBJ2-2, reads KAGVTQTPRYLIKTRGQQVTLSCSPISGHRSVSWYQQTPGQGLQFLFEYFSETQRNKGNFPGRFSGRQFSNSRSEMNVSTLELGDSALYLCASSRNDVNTGELFFGEGSRLTVL.

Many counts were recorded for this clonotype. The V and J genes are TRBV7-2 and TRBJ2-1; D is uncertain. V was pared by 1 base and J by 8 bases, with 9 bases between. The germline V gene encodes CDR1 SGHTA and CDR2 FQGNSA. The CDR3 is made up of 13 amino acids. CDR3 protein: CASSLVRADEQFF. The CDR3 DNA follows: TGTGCCAGCAGCTTAGTACGTGCGGATGAGCAGTTCTTC.

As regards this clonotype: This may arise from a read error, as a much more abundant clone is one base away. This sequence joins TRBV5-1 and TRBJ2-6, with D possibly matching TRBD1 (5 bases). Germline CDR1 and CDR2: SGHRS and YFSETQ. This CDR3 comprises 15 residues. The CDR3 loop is CASSPDLSGANVLAF. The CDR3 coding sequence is TGCGCCAGCAGCCCTGACCTATCTGGGGCCAACGTCCTGGCTTTC.

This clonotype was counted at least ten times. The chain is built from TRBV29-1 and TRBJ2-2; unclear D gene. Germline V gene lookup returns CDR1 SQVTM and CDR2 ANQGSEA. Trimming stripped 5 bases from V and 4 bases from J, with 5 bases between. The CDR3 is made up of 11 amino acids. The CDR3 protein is CSVYTTGELFF. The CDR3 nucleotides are TGCAGCGTTTATACCACCGGGGAGCTGTTTTTT.